This T cell receptor beta chain was identified in a study of long-term antiretroviral therapy in people with HIV. The germline V gene has CDR1 SEHNR and CDR2 FQNEAQ (reference sequence). CDR3 length equals 17 residues. The ends lost 1 base at V and 5 bases at J; junction bases unmatched: 5. With survey level as its setting, the immunoSEQ assay was v3.0. Libraries were prepared by immunoSEQ multiplex PCR; TCRdb keeps only in-frame clonotypes and omits some of them. This sample carries 30,000 or so clones, approximately 90% of them seen once, and the ten largest clones take roughly 4.3%. The input for sequencing was unsorted PBMCs, taken 5.2 years after starting antiretroviral therapy. V is TRBV7-9 and J is TRBJ1-6, with 10 bases aligning to TRBD1. The receptor was isolated from a woman between 40 and 50 years old with HIV. Here the CDR3 reads CASSLDRTGGNNSPLHF. As DNA, the CDR3 is TGTGCCAGCAGCTTAGATAGGACAGGGGGGAATAATTCACCCCTCCACTTT.